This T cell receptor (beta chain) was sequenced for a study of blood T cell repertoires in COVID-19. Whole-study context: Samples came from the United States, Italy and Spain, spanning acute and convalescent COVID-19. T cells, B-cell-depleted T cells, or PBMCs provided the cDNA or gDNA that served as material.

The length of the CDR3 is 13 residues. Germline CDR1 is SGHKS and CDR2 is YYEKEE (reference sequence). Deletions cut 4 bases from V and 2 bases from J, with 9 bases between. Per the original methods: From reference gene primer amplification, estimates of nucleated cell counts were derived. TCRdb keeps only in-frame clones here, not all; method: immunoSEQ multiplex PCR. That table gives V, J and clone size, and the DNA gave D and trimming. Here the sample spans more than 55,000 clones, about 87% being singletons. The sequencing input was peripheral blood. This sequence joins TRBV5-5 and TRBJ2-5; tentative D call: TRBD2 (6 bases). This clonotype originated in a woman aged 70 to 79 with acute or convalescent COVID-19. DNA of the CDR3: TGTGCCAGCAGCCCCCGGGGGCAAGAGACCCAGTACTTC. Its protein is CASSPRGQETQYF.